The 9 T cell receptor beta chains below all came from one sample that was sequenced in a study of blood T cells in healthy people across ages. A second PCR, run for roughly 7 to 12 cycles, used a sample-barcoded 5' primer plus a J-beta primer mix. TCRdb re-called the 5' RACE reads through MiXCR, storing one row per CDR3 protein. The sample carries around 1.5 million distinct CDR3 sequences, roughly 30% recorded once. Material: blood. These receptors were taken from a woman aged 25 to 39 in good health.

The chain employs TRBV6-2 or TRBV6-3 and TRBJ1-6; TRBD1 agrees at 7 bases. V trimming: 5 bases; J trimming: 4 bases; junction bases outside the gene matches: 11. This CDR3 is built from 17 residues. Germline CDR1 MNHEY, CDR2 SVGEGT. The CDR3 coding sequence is TGTGCCAGCAGTACGAACAGACAGGGACAATATAATTCACCCCTCCACTTT. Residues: CASSTNRQGQYNSPLHF.

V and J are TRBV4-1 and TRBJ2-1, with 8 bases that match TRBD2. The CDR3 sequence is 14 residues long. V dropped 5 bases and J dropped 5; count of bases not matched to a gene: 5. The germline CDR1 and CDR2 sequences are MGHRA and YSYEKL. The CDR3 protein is CASSWGLGDNEQFF. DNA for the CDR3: TGCGCCAGCAGCTGGGGACTAGGTGACAATGAGCAGTTCTTC.

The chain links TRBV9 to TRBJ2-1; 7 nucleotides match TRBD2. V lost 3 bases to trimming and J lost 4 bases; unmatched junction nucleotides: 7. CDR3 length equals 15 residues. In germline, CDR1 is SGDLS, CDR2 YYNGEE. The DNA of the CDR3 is TGTGCCAGCAGCGGGGGGGGACGACAATACAATGAGCAGTTCTTC. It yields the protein CASSGGGRQYNEQFF.

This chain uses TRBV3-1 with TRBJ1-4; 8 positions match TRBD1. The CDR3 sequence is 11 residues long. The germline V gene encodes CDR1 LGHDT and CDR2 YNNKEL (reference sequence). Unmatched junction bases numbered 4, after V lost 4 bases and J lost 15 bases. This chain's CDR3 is CASSPGQGMFF. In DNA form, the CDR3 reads TGTGCCAGCAGCCCCGGACAGGGAATGTTTTTT.

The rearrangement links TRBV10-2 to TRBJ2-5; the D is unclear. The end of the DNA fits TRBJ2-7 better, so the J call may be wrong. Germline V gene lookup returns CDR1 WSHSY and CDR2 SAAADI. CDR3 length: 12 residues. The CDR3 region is CASSDHGDEQYF. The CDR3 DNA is TGCGCCAGCAGTGATCACGGAGACGAGCAGTACTTC.

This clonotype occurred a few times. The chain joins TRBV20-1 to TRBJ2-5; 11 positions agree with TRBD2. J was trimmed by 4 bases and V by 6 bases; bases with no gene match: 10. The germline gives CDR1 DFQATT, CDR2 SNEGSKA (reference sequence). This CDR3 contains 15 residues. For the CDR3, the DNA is TGCAGTGCGGCCTGGACTAGCGGGCTGGCAGAGACCCAGTACTTC. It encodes CSAAWTSGLAETQYF.

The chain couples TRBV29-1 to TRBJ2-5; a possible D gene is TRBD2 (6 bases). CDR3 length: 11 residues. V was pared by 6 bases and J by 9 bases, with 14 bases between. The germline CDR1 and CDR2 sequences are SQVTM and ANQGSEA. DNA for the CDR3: TGCAGCGTGGCCCTCGGGGAGGCCCAGTACTTC. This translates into CSVALGEAQYF. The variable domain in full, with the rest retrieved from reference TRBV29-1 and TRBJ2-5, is SAVISQKPSRDICQRGTSLTIQCQVDSQVTMMFWYRQQPGQSLTLIATANQGSEATYESGFVIDKFPISRPNLTFSTLTVSNMSPEDSSIYLCSVALGEAQYFGPGTRLLVL.

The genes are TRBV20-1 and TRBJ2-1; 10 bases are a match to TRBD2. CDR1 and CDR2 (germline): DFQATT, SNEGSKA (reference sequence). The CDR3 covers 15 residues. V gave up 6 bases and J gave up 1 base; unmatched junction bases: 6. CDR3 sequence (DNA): TGCAGTGCCTCAATTAGCGGGAGGTCCTACAATGAGCAGTTCTTC. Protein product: CSASISGRSYNEQFF.

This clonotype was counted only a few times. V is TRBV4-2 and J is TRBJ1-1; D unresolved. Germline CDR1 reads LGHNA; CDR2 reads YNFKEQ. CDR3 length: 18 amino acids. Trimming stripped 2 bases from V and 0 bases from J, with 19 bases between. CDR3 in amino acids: CASSQPVIRKAVNTEAFF. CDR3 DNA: TGTGCCAGCAGCCAACCGGTTATCAGGAAGGCGGTGAACACTGAAGCTTTCTTT.